Listed below are T cell receptor beta chains from one sample, sequenced in a study of cytomegalovirus exposure and HLA in healthy donors. Only in-frame clones appear in the TCRdb table, and some are missing; sequencing was by immunoSEQ multiplex PCR. The data show 75,000 to 85,000 clones, roughly 80% seen once. The sample consisted of PBMCs. The receptors originated from a male donor in good health and CMV-seronegative. Both conserved end residues are part of each CDR3. Each record gives: V gene, clone size, J gene, D gene, CDR3 DNA, CDR3 protein. The D gene is left open where the match is weak. Rows may omit the clone size; those that give it use once, few, many or a size class.

V gene: TRBV5-1
clone size: NA
J gene: TRBJ2-1
D gene: TRBD2
CDR3 DNA: TGCGCCAGCAGCTTGGGGGGCGGGAGCCCCGGGAATGAGCAGTTCTTC
CDR3 protein: CASSLGGGSPGNEQFF

V gene: TRBV7-8
clone size: NA
J gene: TRBJ2-5
D gene: TRBD2
CDR3 DNA: TGTGCCAGCAGCTTATTAGCGGGGGGGTGGGAGACCCAGTACTTC
CDR3 protein: CASSLLAGGWETQYF

V gene: TRBV15
clone size: NA
J gene: TRBJ2-3
D gene: NA
CDR3 DNA: TGTGCCACCAGCAGAGGTGGCCAGGCTCTCACAGATACGCAGTATTTT
CDR3 protein: CATSRGGQALTDTQYF

V gene: TRBV4-1
clone size: NA
J gene: TRBJ1-1
D gene: NA
CDR3 DNA: TGCGCCAGCAGCCAGTTCGGGGGAAAAGCTTTCTTT
CDR3 protein: CASSQFGGKAFF

V gene: TRBV9
clone size: NA
J gene: TRBJ2-7
D gene: TRBD2
CDR3 DNA: TGTGCCAGCAGCGTAGCTGAGGGACTAGCGGGTTGGGAGCAGTACTTC
CDR3 protein: CASSVAEGLAGWEQYF

V gene: TRBV7-9
clone size: NA
J gene: TRBJ2-3
D gene: TRBD1
CDR3 DNA: TGTGCCAGCAGCACCGGACAGGGGGTCACAGATACGCAGTATTTT
CDR3 protein: CASSTGQGVTDTQYF

V gene: TRBV4-2
clone size: few
J gene: TRBJ2-4
D gene: NA
CDR3 DNA: TGTGCCAGCAGCCAAGCGAATAGGGAGGCGGGCAAAAACATTCAGTACTTC
CDR3 protein: CASSQANREAGKNIQYF

V gene: TRBV4-2
clone size: NA
J gene: TRBJ1-1
D gene: TRBD1
CDR3 DNA: TGTGCCAGCAGCCCGCCAGGGGACAGGGATAAAGCTTTCTTT
CDR3 protein: CASSPPGDRDKAFF

V gene: TRBV5-5
clone size: NA
J gene: TRBJ2-3
D gene: TRBD2
CDR3 DNA: TGTGCCAGCAGTCCAGCGGGGGGGCGAAGCACAGATACGCAGTATTTT
CDR3 protein: CASSPAGGRSTDTQYF

V gene: TRBV5-6
clone size: NA
J gene: TRBJ2-3
D gene: TRBD2
CDR3 DNA: TGTGCCAGCAGCCATGAAGGACTAGCGGGAGCCTATACGCAGTATTTT
CDR3 protein: CASSHEGLAGAYTQYF

V gene: TRBV9
clone size: NA
J gene: TRBJ2-2
D gene: NA
CDR3 DNA: TGTGCCAGCAGCGAGTGGTGGGCTGAGTCCACCGGGGAGCTGTTTTTT
CDR3 protein: CASSEWWAESTGELFF

V gene: TRBV5-1
clone size: NA
J gene: TRBJ2-3
D gene: TRBD1
CDR3 DNA: TGCGCCAGCAGCTTAGGACAGGGTGGGAGCACAGATACGCAGTATTTT
CDR3 protein: CASSLGQGGSTDTQYF

V gene: TRBV28
clone size: NA
J gene: TRBJ1-5
D gene: NA
CDR3 DNA: TGTGCCAGCACCTCGGCGCGGGGGCAGCCCCAGCATTTT
CDR3 protein: CASTSARGQPQHF

V gene: TRBV5-1
clone size: NA
J gene: TRBJ2-1
D gene: TRBD2
CDR3 DNA: TGCGCCAGCAGCTCGCCACCGGGACTAGCGGGAGGTAGCCCCTACAATGAGCAGTTCTTC
CDR3 protein: CASSSPPGLAGGSPYNEQFF

V gene: TRBV6-1
clone size: NA
J gene: TRBJ2-2
D gene: NA
CDR3 DNA: TGTGCCAGCAGTGAAGTGCGGGGAAGACGAACCGGGGAGCTGTTTTTT
CDR3 protein: CASSEVRGRRTGELFF

V gene: TRBV9
clone size: NA
J gene: TRBJ2-1
D gene: TRBD2
CDR3 DNA: TGTGCCAGCAGCCCAAAGGTACTAGCGGGGTACAATGAGCAGTTCTTC
CDR3 protein: CASSPKVLAGYNEQFF

V gene: TRBV19
clone size: NA
J gene: TRBJ2-5
D gene: NA
CDR3 DNA: TGTGCCAGTAGTATCGGTGGCGGAAGGGAGACCCAGTACTTC
CDR3 protein: CASSIGGGRETQYF

V gene: TRBV12-5
clone size: NA
J gene: TRBJ2-3
D gene: TRBD2
CDR3 DNA: TGTGCTAGTGGTTTTCCGGCTAGCGGGGCAGATACGCAGTATTTT
CDR3 protein: CASGFPASGADTQYF

V gene: TRBV9
clone size: NA
J gene: TRBJ2-3
D gene: TRBD2
CDR3 DNA: TGTGCCAGCAGCGCAGGCCCGGGGATAGCGGGGTCCACAGATACGCAGTATTTT
CDR3 protein: CASSAGPGIAGSTDTQYF

V gene: TRBV7-9
clone size: NA
J gene: TRBJ2-2
D gene: NA
CDR3 DNA: TGTTCCAGCAGCTCGATTACAGGCGGGGAGCTGTTTTTT
CDR3 protein: CSSSSITGGELFF

V gene: TRBV4-2
clone size: few
J gene: TRBJ2-1
D gene: TRBD1
CDR3 DNA: TGTGCCAGCGGTAACAGGGGGCCCGGCGATGAGCAGTTCTTC
CDR3 protein: CASGNRGPGDEQFF

V gene: TRBV6-1
clone size: NA
J gene: TRBJ1-3
D gene: TRBD1
CDR3 DNA: TGTGCCAGCAGTGAATCCCGGACAGGGCGCCCTTCTCCTGGAAACACCATATATTTT
CDR3 protein: CASSESRTGRPSPGNTIYF

V gene: TRBV18
clone size: few
J gene: TRBJ2-5
D gene: TRBD1
CDR3 DNA: TGTGCCAGCTCACCACCGGACAGGGGGCTAAAGTCAGGGGAGACCCAGTACTTC
CDR3 protein: CASSPPDRGLKSGETQYF

V gene: TRBV30
clone size: NA
J gene: TRBJ2-3
D gene: NA
CDR3 DNA: TGTGCCTGGAGTGCTAGCGGCACAGATACGCAGTATTTT
CDR3 protein: CAWSASGTDTQYF

V gene: TRBV5-1
clone size: few
J gene: TRBJ2-1
D gene: NA
CDR3 DNA: TGCGCCAGCAGCAGACAGAACAATGAGCAGTTCTTC
CDR3 protein: CASSRQNNEQFF

V gene: TRBV7-2
clone size: NA
J gene: TRBJ1-2
D gene: NA
CDR3 DNA: TGTGCCAGCAGACTCGGCGGGGTCGGTGGCTACACCTTC
CDR3 protein: CASRLGGVGGYTF

V gene: TRBV6-5
clone size: NA
J gene: TRBJ1-4
D gene: NA
CDR3 DNA: TGTGCCAGCAGTTACTCGAGAGGGGCGGGAAGGCTGTTTTTT
CDR3 protein: CASSYSRGAGRLFF

V gene: TRBV19
clone size: once
J gene: TRBJ1-5
D gene: NA
CDR3 DNA: TGTGCCAGTAAAGACAGGTTGCCTAATCAGCCCCAGCATTTT
CDR3 protein: CASKDRLPNQPQHF

V gene: TRBV5-1
clone size: NA
J gene: TRBJ2-7
D gene: TRBD2
CDR3 DNA: TGCGCCAGCAGCTTGGCCCGCGGGAGCAACGAGCAGTACTTC
CDR3 protein: CASSLARGSNEQYF

V gene: TRBV4-1
clone size: NA
J gene: TRBJ1-2
D gene: TRBD1
CDR3 DNA: TGCGCCAGCGGGGCACCTACTGGGACAGGGGGTGGCTACTCCTTC
CDR3 protein: CASGAPTGTGGGYSF

V gene: TRBV10-1
clone size: few
J gene: TRBJ1-1
D gene: NA
CDR3 DNA: TGCGCCAGCAGTGAGTCCAGGGAGAACACTGAAGCTTTCTTT
CDR3 protein: CASSESRENTEAFF

V gene: TRBV7-2
clone size: NA
J gene: TRBJ2-5
D gene: NA
CDR3 DNA: TGTGCCAGCAGCCCCGGGGGGCAGACCCAGTACTTC
CDR3 protein: CASSPGGQTQYF

V gene: TRBV6-5
clone size: NA
J gene: TRBJ2-7
D gene: TRBD1
CDR3 DNA: TGTGCCAGCAGGCCCGGGACAGGGTGGGCCGAGCAGTACTTC
CDR3 protein: CASRPGTGWAEQYF

V gene: TRBV7-3
clone size: NA
J gene: TRBJ2-2
D gene: NA
CDR3 DNA: TGTGCCAGCAGCTTAATGCGGGCGACCGGGGAGCTGTTTTTT
CDR3 protein: CASSLMRATGELFF

V gene: TRBV29-1
clone size: NA
J gene: TRBJ2-1
D gene: TRBD2
CDR3 DNA: TGCAGCGTTTCGACTAGCGGGGGGGATGAGCAGTTCTTC
CDR3 protein: CSVSTSGGDEQFF

V gene: TRBV5-1
clone size: NA
J gene: TRBJ2-7
D gene: TRBD1
CDR3 DNA: TGCGCCAGCAGCTTTGGCCGTACCTTGGACAGGGACGAGCAGTACTTC
CDR3 protein: CASSFGRTLDRDEQYF

V gene: TRBV14
clone size: NA
J gene: TRBJ2-7
D gene: NA
CDR3 DNA: TGTGCCAGCAGCCAAGGGTTCGAGTTCTACGAGCAGTACTTC
CDR3 protein: CASSQGFEFYEQYF

V gene: TRBV30
clone size: NA
J gene: TRBJ1-1
D gene: NA
CDR3 DNA: TGTGCCATAGGGGCGAACACTGAAGCTTTCTTT
CDR3 protein: CAIGANTEAFF

V gene: TRBV27
clone size: NA
J gene: TRBJ2-5
D gene: TRBD2
CDR3 DNA: TGTGCCAGCAAAGTACTAGCGGGAGGAGAAGAGACCCAGTACTTC
CDR3 protein: CASKVLAGGEETQYF

V gene: TRBV19
clone size: NA
J gene: TRBJ2-5
D gene: TRBD2
CDR3 DNA: TGTGCCAGTAGTATACGGGGGGAGGGCCGGCGAGAGACCCAGTACTTC
CDR3 protein: CASSIRGEGRRETQYF